This T cell receptor beta chain was captured by sequencing in a study of OX40 agonist ivuxolimab in advanced cancers. For the study at large: Ivuxolimab is a fully human IgG2 antibody that activates OX40 (CD134). Patients were 82.7% male with ages roughly 20 to 90, mean approximately 62. Study-level results: Researchers report that CD8+ T cells had, on average, more expanded clones than CD4+. Antigen specificity of clonally expanded peripheral T cells was not established.

Sequencing was performed with immunoSEQ multiplex PCR; in TCRdb, only in-frame clones are kept and a portion is missing. The sample includes around 62,000 clones, 80% to 85% seen only once; the top ten take 3.5% to 5%. To note about this clone: Its antigen remains unknown.

The sequence was collected from an adult with an advanced solid tumor such as melanoma, head and neck, liver or kidney cancer. The sequences come from CD4+ or CD8+ T cells sorted from blood, collected in a trial of the OX40 agonist ivuxolimab.

CDR3 sequence reads: CASSLPGGGVGDTQYF. In DNA, the CDR3 is TGTGCCAGCAGCCTGCCTGGCGGGGGGGTGGGAGATACGCAGTATTTT. The chain links TRBV4-2 to TRBJ2-3, with TRBD2 matching 9 bases. Unmatched junction bases numbered 10, after V lost 4 bases and J lost 5 bases. CDR1 and CDR2 from the germline V gene are LGHNA and YNFKEQ. The CDR3 sequence is 16 residues long.